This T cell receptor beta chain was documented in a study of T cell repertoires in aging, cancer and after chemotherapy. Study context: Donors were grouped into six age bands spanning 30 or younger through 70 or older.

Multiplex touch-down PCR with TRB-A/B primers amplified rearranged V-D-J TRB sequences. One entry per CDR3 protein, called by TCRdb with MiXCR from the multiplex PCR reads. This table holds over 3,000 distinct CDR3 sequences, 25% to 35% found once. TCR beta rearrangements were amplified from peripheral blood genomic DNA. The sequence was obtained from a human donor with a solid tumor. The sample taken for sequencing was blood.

The CDR3 DNA sequence: TGTGCCAGCAGCTTAGCCCTTGGGAGCGGGGCTTCAACTAATGAAAAACTGTTTTTT. It encodes CASSLALGSGASTNEKLFF. This rearrangement joins TRBV7-2 to TRBJ1-4; D is possibly TRBD1 (5 bases). Germline V gene lookup returns CDR1 SGHTA and CDR2 FQGNSA. The CDR3 has 19 amino acids. Between the trimmed V and J ends, which lost 0 bases and 0 bases, there was a span of 17 bases.